The clone carrying this TCR beta chain was detected only a few times. The target antigen is unknown. This sample stems from a study of blood T cells in healthy people across ages. Study-wide findings and caveats: Because sorting was not performed, PBMCs prevented conclusive naive versus antigen-experienced comparison.

V was trimmed by 5 bases and J by 1 base, leaving 18 bases between them. This CDR3 has 17 residues. Germline V gene lookup returns CDR1 SGHTA and CDR2 FQGTGA. Alongside a J-beta primer mix, a sample-barcoded 5' primer served in a second PCR lasting 7 to 11 cycles. TCRdb reprocessed the 5' RACE reads with MiXCR, giving one entry per CDR3 protein. The sample lists fewer than 2 million distinct CDR3 sequences; 39% were seen once. The genes are TRBV7-3 and TRBJ2-4, with D possibly called TRBD1 or TRBD2 (6 bases each). Sequenced sample: blood. The source of this sequence is a human donor in good health. The CDR3 protein is CASSPRGGSGAKNIQYF. The CDR3 DNA sequence: TGTGCCAGCAGCCCCCGAGGGGGGTCGGGGGCCAAAAACATTCAGTACTTC.